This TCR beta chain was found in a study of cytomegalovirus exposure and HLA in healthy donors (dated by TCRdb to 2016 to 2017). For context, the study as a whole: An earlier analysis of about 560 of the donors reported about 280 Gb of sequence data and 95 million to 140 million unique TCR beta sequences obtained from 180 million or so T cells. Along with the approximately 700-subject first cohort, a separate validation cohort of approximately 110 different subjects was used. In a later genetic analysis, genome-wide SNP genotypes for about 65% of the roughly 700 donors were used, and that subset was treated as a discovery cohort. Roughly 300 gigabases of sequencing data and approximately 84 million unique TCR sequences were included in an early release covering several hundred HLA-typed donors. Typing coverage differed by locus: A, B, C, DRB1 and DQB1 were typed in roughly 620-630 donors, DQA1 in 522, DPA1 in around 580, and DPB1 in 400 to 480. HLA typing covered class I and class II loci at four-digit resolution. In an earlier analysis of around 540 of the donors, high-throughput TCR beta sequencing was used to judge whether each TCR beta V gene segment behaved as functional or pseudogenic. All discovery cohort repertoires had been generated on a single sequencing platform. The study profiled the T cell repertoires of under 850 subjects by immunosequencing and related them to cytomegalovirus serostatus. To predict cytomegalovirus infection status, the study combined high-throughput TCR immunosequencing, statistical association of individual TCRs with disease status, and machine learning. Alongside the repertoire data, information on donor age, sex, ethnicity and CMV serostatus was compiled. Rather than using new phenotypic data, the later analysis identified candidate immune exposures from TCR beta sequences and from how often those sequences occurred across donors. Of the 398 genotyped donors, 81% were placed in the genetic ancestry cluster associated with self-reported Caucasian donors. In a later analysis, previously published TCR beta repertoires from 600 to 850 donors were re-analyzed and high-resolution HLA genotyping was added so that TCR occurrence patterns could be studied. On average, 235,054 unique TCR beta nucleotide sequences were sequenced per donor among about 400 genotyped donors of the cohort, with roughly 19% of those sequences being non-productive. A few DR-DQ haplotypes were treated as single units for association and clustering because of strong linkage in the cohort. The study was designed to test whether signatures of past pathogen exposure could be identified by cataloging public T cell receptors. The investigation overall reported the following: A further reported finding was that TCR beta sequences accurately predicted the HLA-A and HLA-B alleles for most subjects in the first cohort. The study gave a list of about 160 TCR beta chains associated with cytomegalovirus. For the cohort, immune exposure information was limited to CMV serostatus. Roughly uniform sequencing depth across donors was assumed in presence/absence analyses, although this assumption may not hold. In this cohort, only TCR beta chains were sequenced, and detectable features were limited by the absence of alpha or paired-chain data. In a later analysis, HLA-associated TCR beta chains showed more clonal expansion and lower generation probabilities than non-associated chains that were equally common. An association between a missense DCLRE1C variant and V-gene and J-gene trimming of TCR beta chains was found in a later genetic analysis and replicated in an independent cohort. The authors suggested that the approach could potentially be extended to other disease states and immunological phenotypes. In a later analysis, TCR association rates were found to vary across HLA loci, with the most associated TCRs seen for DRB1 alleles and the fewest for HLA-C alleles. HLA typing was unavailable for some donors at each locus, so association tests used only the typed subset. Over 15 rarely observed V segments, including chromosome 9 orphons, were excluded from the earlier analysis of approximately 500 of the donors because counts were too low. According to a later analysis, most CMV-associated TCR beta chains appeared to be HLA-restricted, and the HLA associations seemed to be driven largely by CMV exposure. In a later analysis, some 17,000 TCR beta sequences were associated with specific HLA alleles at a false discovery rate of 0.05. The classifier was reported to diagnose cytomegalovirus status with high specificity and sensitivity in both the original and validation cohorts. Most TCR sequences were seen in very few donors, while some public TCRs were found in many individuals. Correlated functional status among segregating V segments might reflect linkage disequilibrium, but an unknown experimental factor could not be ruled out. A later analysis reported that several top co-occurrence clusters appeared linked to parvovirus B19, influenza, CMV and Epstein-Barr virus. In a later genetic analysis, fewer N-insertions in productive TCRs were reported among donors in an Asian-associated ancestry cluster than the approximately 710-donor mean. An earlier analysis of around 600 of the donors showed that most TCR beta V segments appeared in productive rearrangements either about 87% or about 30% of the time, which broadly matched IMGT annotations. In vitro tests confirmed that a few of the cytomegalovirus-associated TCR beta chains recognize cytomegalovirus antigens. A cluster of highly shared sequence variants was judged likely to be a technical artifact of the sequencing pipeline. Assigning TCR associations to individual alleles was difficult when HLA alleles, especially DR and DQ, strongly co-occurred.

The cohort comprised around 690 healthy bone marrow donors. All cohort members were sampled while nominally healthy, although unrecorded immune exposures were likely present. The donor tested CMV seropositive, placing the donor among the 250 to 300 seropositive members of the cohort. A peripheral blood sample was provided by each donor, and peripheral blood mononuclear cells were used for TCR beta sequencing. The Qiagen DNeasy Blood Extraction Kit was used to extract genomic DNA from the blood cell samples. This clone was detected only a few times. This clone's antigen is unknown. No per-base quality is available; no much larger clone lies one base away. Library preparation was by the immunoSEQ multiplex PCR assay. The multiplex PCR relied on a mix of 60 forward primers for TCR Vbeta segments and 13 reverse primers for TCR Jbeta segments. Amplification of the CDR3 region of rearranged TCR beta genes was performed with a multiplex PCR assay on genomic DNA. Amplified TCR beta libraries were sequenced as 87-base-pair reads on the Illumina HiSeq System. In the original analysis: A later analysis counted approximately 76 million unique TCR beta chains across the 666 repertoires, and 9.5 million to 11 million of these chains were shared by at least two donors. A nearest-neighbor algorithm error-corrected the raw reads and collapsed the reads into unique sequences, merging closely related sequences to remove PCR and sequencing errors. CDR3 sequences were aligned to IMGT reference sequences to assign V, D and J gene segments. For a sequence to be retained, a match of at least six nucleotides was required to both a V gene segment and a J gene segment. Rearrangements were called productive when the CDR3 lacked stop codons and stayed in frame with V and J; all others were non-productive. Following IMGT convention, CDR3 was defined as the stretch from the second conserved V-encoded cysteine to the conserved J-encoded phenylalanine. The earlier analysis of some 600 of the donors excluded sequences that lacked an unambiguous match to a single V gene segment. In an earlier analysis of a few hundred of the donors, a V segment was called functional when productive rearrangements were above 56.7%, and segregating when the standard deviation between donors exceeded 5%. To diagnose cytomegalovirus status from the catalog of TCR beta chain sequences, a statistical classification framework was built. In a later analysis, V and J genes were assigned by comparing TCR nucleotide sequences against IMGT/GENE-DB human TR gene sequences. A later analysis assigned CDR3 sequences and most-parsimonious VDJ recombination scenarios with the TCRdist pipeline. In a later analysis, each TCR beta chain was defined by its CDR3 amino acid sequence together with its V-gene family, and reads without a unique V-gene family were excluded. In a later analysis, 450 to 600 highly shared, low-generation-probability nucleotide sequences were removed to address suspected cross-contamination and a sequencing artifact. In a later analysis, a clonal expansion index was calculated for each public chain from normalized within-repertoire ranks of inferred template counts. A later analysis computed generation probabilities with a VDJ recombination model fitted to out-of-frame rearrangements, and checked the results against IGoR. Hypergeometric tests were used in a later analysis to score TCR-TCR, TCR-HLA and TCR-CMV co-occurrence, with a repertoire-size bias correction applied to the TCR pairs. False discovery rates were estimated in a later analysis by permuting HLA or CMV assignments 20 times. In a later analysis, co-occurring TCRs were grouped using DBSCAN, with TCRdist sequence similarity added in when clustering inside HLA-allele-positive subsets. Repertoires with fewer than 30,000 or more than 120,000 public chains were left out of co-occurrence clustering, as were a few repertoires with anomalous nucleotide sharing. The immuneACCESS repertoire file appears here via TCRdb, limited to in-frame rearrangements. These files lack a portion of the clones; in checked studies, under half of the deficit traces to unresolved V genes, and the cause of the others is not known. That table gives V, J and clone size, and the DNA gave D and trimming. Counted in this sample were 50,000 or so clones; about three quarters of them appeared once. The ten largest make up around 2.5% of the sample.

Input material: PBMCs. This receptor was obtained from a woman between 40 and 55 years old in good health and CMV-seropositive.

DNA sequence: TGTGCCAGCAGCCAGGGACAGGGGGACTACGAGCAGTACTTC. Translated, this gives CASSQGQGDYEQYF. The chain joins TRBV4-2 to TRBJ2-7, with 11 bases matching TRBD1. CDR1 and CDR2 (LGHNA, YNFKEQ) derive from the germline V gene. Trimming leaves V shorter by 3 bases and J shorter by 3 bases, with the junction holding 1 base beyond the gene matches. The CDR3 numbers 14 residues from cysteine through phenylalanine. CDR3 DNA is the only sequence kept; it has 42 bases, read in frame from the first base.